This TCR beta chain was found in a study of T cell repertoires in cytomegalovirus infection. Study information: Matching HLA type, along with CMV infection, was indicated by public TCR beta signatures. General observations from the study: In two of eight donors, the top clonotype was HLA-C-restricted CMV-specific. The cumulative frequency of public TCR beta families distinguished individuals who carried CMV together with the relevant HLA.

V was shortened by 8 bases and J by 1 base, with 15 bases between the two germline ends. The CDR3 length is 15 residues. The germline CDR1 and CDR2 sequences are SGHVS and FQNEAQ. This clonotype was detected ten times or more. Its specificity is unknown. TCRdb re-called the reads with MiXCR, one entry per CDR3 protein. The sample shows hundreds of thousands of distinct CDR3 sequences, around 10% of them seen only once. The receptor comes from a human donor in good health (CMV status not recorded). Some clones in this sample may be carry-over from other donors' samples. Input material: PBMCs. The V gene is TRBV7-8, the J gene TRBJ1-3; no clear D. CDR3 in DNA: TGTGCCAGCTCCGCCACAATAGGATCTGGAAACACCATATATTTT. Protein sequence: CASSATIGSGNTIYF. Looking up the rest from reference TRBV7-8 and TRBJ1-3 gives the full variable domain: GAGVSQSPRYKVAKRGQDVALRCDPISGHVSLFWYQQALGQGPEFLTYFQNEAQLDKSGLPSDRFFAERPEGSVSTLKIQRTQQEDSAVYLCASSATIGSGNTIYFGEGSWLTVV.